This T cell receptor (beta chain) was captured in a study of cytomegalovirus exposure and HLA in healthy donors. Across the whole study: Caucasian-associated ancestry cluster membership applied to 75% to 85% of approximately 400 genotyped donors.

This CDR3 contains 14 residues. In regard to this clone: Its antigen is unidentified.

Study outcomes and limitations: Associated with cytomegalovirus, according to the listing, were approximately 160 TCR beta chains.

This PCR relied on a set of 60 Vbeta primers and 13 Jbeta primers. Measured with immunoSEQ multiplex PCR; TCRdb has only the in-frame clones, and not every one. The sample has 150,000 to 200,000 clones, around 80% seen once. The rearrangement uses TRBV21-1 and TRBJ1-5. TRBV21-1 is tagged as a pseudogene. The origin of this receptor is a woman aged 25 to 45 in good health and CMV-seronegative. The sample comprised PBMCs. Here the CDR3 DNA reads TGTGCCAGCAGCAAAGACCGGGTCGGTCAGCCCCAGCATTTT. It translates to CASSKDRVGQPQHF.